This entry lists 28 T cell receptor beta chains sequenced from one sample in a study of beta chain features in type 1 diabetes. Expressed TCRB transcripts were sequenced after all isolated RNA was converted to cDNA. TCRdb's table, derived via immunoSEQ multiplex PCR, lists solely in-frame clones and lacks some. The data hold 350,000 to 450,000 clones, with about 15% observed a single time. Material: naive CD4+ T cells from blood. The receptors derive from a young woman in good health.

The gene calls are TRBV25-1 and TRBJ2-7; a possible D gene is TRBD2 (7 bases). The CDR3 is made up of 14 amino acids. Germline lookup yields CDR1 MGHDK and CDR2 SYGVNS. V gave up 4 bases and J gave up 9 bases, with 19 bases separating them. As DNA, the CDR3 is TGTGCCAGCAGTGCCCTGAGGGGGGGCGCCTTGCAGTACTTC. As protein: CASSALRGGALQYF.

This clone was counted between two and nine times. CDR3 DNA: TGTGCCAGCAGCTTACTCGGGGGGGGGCAAAGGGCCAATGGCTACACCTTC. This sequence encodes CASSLLGGGQRANGYTF. The chain is built from TRBV7-2 and TRBJ1-2; tentative D call: TRBD1 (6 bases). V dropped 2 bases and J dropped 6 bases, with 22 bases sitting between them. The CDR3 spans 17 residues. Germline V gene sequence: CDR1 SGHTA, CDR2 FQGNSA.

This clone occurred a few times. The V and J genes are TRBV6-5 and TRBJ2-1, with a weak D call TRBD1 (6 bases). Germline V CDR1 and CDR2: MNHEY, SVGAGI. V was pared by 8 bases and J by 4 bases, with 18 bases between. The CDR3 is 15 amino acids. The CDR3 is CASRLPGQKYNEQFF. Written as DNA, the CDR3 is TGTGCCAGCCGCCTCCCGGGACAAAAATACAATGAGCAGTTCTTC.

The CDR3: CAWSVLRAEAFF. CDR3 bases: TGTGCCTGGAGTGTACTCCGGGCTGAAGCTTTCTTT. The chain employs TRBV30 and TRBJ1-1, with D uncertain. V was trimmed by 0 bases and J by 6 bases, leaving 8 bases between them. There are 12 residues in the CDR3. Germline CDR1 GTSNPN, CDR2 SVGIG (reference sequence).

In its sample, this clone was seen a few times. V gene TRBV27 combines with J gene TRBJ2-1; D perhaps matches TRBD2 (6 bases). This CDR3 has 16 residues. V was pared by 6 bases and J by 2 bases, with 17 bases between. Germline CDR1 reads MNHEY; CDR2 reads SMNVEV (reference sequence). CDR3 sequence: CASSHRGNLPYNEQFF. For the CDR3, the DNA is TGTGCCAGCAGCCATCGGGGGAACCTACCCTACAATGAGCAGTTCTTC.

The chain recombines TRBV9 with TRBJ2-2; 12 bases agree with TRBD2. Germline V gives CDR1 SGDLS, CDR2 YYNGEE. The V segment lost 3 bases and the J segment 1 base; nucleotides outside the gene matches: 1. The CDR3 totals 16 residues. CDR3: CASSAGLAGNTGELFF. CDR3 nucleotide sequence: TGTGCCAGCAGCGCGGGACTAGCGGGGAACACCGGGGAGCTGTTTTTT.

The chain is built from TRBV27 and TRBJ1-1; D uncertain. This CDR3 has 13 residues. Trimming shortened V by 5 bases and J by 3 bases, and 10 bases separated the two germline ends. Germline V gives CDR1 MNHEY, CDR2 SMNVEV (reference sequence). The CDR3 coding sequence is TGTGCCAGCAGTCCGCGGGTCTACACTGAAGCTTTCTTT. This translates into CASSPRVYTEAFF.

There are a few counts of this clone. Other DNA sequences of this sample code for an identical CDR3. In DNA form, the CDR3 reads TGTGCCAGCAGCCTACGACAGGGCGGGAACACTGAAGCTTTCTTT. The encoded protein is CASSLRQGGNTEAFF. J is TRBJ1-1 and V is TRBV7-9, with 7 bases matching TRBD1. This CDR3 comprises 15 residues. V trimming: 5 bases; J trimming: 1 base; junction bases outside the gene matches: 7. CDR1 is SEHNR and CDR2 is FQNEAQ in the germline V gene (reference sequence).

This chain connects TRBV7-9 to TRBJ1-1, with TRBD1 identical over 7 bases. V was pared by 5 bases and J by 7 bases, with 10 bases of the junction left unmatched. Germline V gene lookup returns CDR1 SEHNR and CDR2 FQNEAQ (reference sequence). This CDR3 comprises 14 residues. The CDR3 nucleotides read TGTGCCAGCAGCATAAAACAGGGGAGCAATGAAGCTTTCTTT. It yields the protein CASSIKQGSNEAFF.

This clone was seen a handful of times. The CDR3 DNA is TGTGCCAGCAGCCTGGTTAGCGGGAGTAACTACAATGAGCAGTTCTTC. The encoded protein is CASSLVSGSNYNEQFF. The chain has TRBV9 and TRBJ2-1; TRBD2 agrees at 9 bases. Per the germline V gene, CDR1 is SGDLS and CDR2 is YYNGEE. The CDR3 has 16 amino acids. V was clipped by 4 bases and J by 3 bases; unmatched bases: 8.

In this sample, this clone turned up a few times. The rearrangement uses TRBV10-3 and TRBJ1-4; 7 bases fit TRBD1. J was trimmed by 7 bases and V by 9 bases; bases with no gene match: 5. The CDR3 contains 12 residues. Germline CDR1 and CDR2: ENHRY and SYGVKD. CDR3 region: CAITGDGEKLFF. CDR3 bases: TGTGCCATAACAGGGGACGGTGAAAAACTGTTTTTT.

This clone was observed a few times. CDR3 residues: CASSYAEGPYNEQFF. In nucleotides, the CDR3 is TGTGCCAGCAGTTATGCGGAGGGCCCCTACAATGAGCAGTTCTTC. This chain connects TRBV6-5 to TRBJ2-1; tentatively, D is TRBD2 (6 bases). The V gene lost 3 bases and the J gene lost 2 bases, with 11 bases spanning the gap. In germline, CDR1 is MNHEY, CDR2 SVGAGI. This CDR3 comprises 15 residues.

In this sample, this clone turned up a few times. The rearrangement links TRBV5-6 to TRBJ1-1, with 7 bases fitting TRBD1. In germline, CDR1 is SGHDT, CDR2 YYEEEE. The V and J ends lost 0 bases and 1 base, in that order; junction bases with no gene match: 3. CDR3 length: 15 residues. CDR3: CASSLVDRTNTEAFF. DNA of the CDR3: TGTGCCAGCAGCTTGGTGGACAGGACGAACACTGAAGCTTTCTTT.

This clone was seen a few times. The genes are TRBV30 and TRBJ1-4; 7 nucleotides align to TRBD1. Trimming at V came to 3 bases and at J to 6 bases, leaving 7 bases not matched to a gene. Germline V gives CDR1 GTSNPN, CDR2 SVGIG (reference sequence). The length of the CDR3 is 14 residues. CDR3 DNA sequence: TGTGCCTGGAGCCAGGGGGTGGGAGATGAAAAACTGTTTTTT. This translates into CAWSQGVGDEKLFF. Variable domain in full (rest from reference TRBV30 and TRBJ1-4): SQTIHQWPATLVQPVGSPLSLECTVEGTSNPNLYWYRQAAGRGLQLLFYSVGIGQISSEVPQNLSASRPQDRQFILSSKKLLLSDSGFYLCAWSQGVGDEKLFFGSGTQLSVL.

A few counts support this clone. V and J are TRBV7-8 and TRBJ2-1, with 12 bases that match TRBD2. CDR3 size: 15 residues. The V gene end was trimmed by 2 bases and the J gene end by 9 bases; junction bases not matched to a gene: 5. Germline-derived CDR1 and CDR2 are SGHVS and FQNEAQ. The CDR3 sequence is CASSLTPGLAGEQFF. The DNA of the CDR3 is TGTGCCAGCAGCTTAACACCGGGACTAGCGGGTGAGCAGTTCTTC.

This clone was observed a few times. V gene TRBV7-2 combines with J gene TRBJ1-3, with D tentatively TRBD1 (5 bases). The CDR3 covers 12 residues. Germline V gene data show CDR1 as SGHTA and CDR2 as FQGNSA. Deletions cut 5 bases from V and 4 bases from J, with 6 bases between. CDR3 nucleotide sequence: TGTGCCAGCAGCCCAGGGGGAAACACCATATATTTT. It codes for CASSPGGNTIYF.

The chain links TRBV29-1 to TRBJ2-3; tentative D call: TRBD1 (5 bases). This CDR3 contains 14 residues. V lost 6 bases to trimming and J lost 0 bases, with 13 bases between them. The V gene's germline CDR1 is SQVTM and CDR2 ANQGSEA. CDR3 sequence: CSVGHRLSTDTQYF. The CDR3 nucleotides are TGCAGCGTCGGACACCGACTTAGCACAGATACGCAGTATTTT.

The chain employs TRBV7-9 and TRBJ1-5; 8 nucleotides match TRBD1. V lost 5 bases to trimming and J lost 7 bases; unmatched junction nucleotides: 7. The CDR3 contains 14 residues. Germline CDR1 is SEHNR and CDR2 is FQNEAQ (reference sequence). CDR3 bases: TGTGCCAGCAGCACCGGACAGGGCGGACAGCCCCAGCATTTT. Protein: CASSTGQGGQPQHF.

The rearrangement uses TRBV13 and TRBJ2-1; 10 bases map to TRBD2. J was trimmed by 0 bases and V by 0 bases; bases with no gene match: 5. This CDR3 is 18 amino acids long. The germline gives CDR1 PRHDT, CDR2 FYEKMQ (reference sequence). CDR3: CASSLGGASGSSYNEQFF. CDR3 DNA: TGTGCCAGCAGCTTAGGTGGGGCTAGCGGGAGCTCCTACAATGAGCAGTTCTTC.

This clone turned up a few times. The chain carries TRBV18 and TRBJ2-1; TRBD1 matches at 8 bases. The CDR3 runs 14 residues. Germline V gene lookup returns CDR1 KGHSH and CDR2 LQKENI. The ends lost 3 bases at V and 12 bases at J; junction bases unmatched: 10. The CDR3 nucleotides are TGTGCCAGCTCACCGGTTAACGGACAGGGCCCGCAGTTCTTC. Its protein is CASSPVNGQGPQFF.

The DNA for the CDR3 is TGTGCCAGCAGCTCTTCCTGGACAGGGAAGGAGACCCAGTACTTC. Its protein is CASSSSWTGKETQYF. The V gene is TRBV7-2, the J gene TRBJ2-5, with 8 positions matching TRBD1. The CDR3 covers 15 residues. CDR1 is SGHTA and CDR2 is FQGNSA in the germline V gene. The ends lost 4 bases at V and 5 bases at J; junction bases unmatched: 9. The full variable domain, with the rest looked up from reference TRBV7-2 and TRBJ2-5, is GAGVSQSPSNKVTEKGKDVELRCDPISGHTALYWYRQSLGQGLEFLIYFQGNSAPDKSGLPSDRFSAERTGGSVSTLTIQRTQQEDSAVYLCASSSSWTGKETQYFGPGTRLLVL.

This clone was counted a few times. This chain links TRBV30 with TRBJ2-7; no clear D. Trimming took off 3 bases at V and 3 bases at J, with 9 bases between the two ends. Germline assignment: CDR1 GTSNPN and CDR2 SVGIG (reference sequence). The CDR3 spans 12 residues. CDR3 DNA: TGTGCCTGGAGGGTAGTGTACTACGAGCAGTACTTC. It codes for CAWRVVYYEQYF. Supplemented by reference TRBV30 and TRBJ2-7, the full variable domain reads SQTIHQWPATLVQPVGSPLSLECTVEGTSNPNLYWYRQAAGRGLQLLFYSVGIGQISSEVPQNLSASRPQDRQFILSSKKLLLSDSGFYLCAWRVVYYEQYFGPGTRLTVT.

This clone was detected a few times. The rearrangement uses TRBV28 and TRBJ2-7; TRBD1 matches at 8 bases. J was trimmed by 0 bases and V by 2 bases; bases with no gene match: 3. The CDR3 is 15 amino acids. Per germline, CDR1 MDHEN and CDR2 SYDVKM. The CDR3 spells CASSLGQGSSYEQYF. The CDR3 region has the DNA TGTGCCAGCAGTTTAGGACAGGGCTCCTCCTACGAGCAGTACTTC.

The CDR3 DNA is TGTGCCAGCAGCCGGACCGGGGAAGAGACCCAGTACTTC. It encodes CASSRTGEETQYF. The gene calls are TRBV7-9 and TRBJ2-5, with D possibly matching TRBD2 (5 bases). The CDR3 loop spans 13 amino acids. Germline lookup yields CDR1 SEHNR and CDR2 FQNEAQ (reference sequence). V lost 5 bases and J 3 bases, leaving 10 bases between the germline ends.

This chain links TRBV29-1 with TRBJ1-4, with 7 nucleotides matching TRBD1. The CDR3 contains 12 residues. Looked up from germline, CDR1 is SQVTM and CDR2 is ANQGSEA. CDR3: CSSGGIGEKLFF. CDR3 bases: TGCAGTTCAGGGGGGATTGGTGAAAAACTGTTTTTT. Drawing the rest from reference TRBV29-1 and TRBJ1-4, the complete variable domain is SAVISQKPSRDICQRGTSLTIQCQVDSQVTMMFWYRQQPGQSLTLIATANQGSEATYESGFVIDKFPISRPNLTFSTLTVSNMSPEDSSIYLCSSGGIGEKLFFGSGTQLSVL.

The V and J genes are TRBV27 and TRBJ1-1, with TRBD1 matching 7 bases. Germline CDR1 reads MNHEY; CDR2 reads SMNVEV (reference sequence). Trimming cost V 5 bases and J 6 bases; bases outside gene matches: 21. The CDR3 length is 18 residues. The CDR3 protein is CASSGKGDRAGISAEAFF. DNA for the CDR3: TGTGCCAGCAGTGGAAAGGGTGACAGGGCGGGAATCTCGGCTGAAGCTTTCTTT.

The chain recombines TRBV5-1 with TRBJ1-2, with a weak D call TRBD1 (5 bases). V lost 4 bases, J lost 4 bases, and 14 bases lay in between. Germline V gene sequence: CDR1 SGHRS, CDR2 YFSETQ. The CDR3 is made up of 14 amino acids. DNA for the CDR3: TGCGCCAGCAGCCCGGAACCCGGGGGCTATGGCTACACCTTC. This encodes CASSPEPGGYGYTF.

This clone was seen only a few times. The chain combines TRBV5-4 with TRBJ1-1; 8 bases map to TRBD1. This CDR3 comprises 15 residues. V lost 4 bases and J lost 0; bases outside the gene matches: 5. Germline-derived CDR1 and CDR2 are SGHNT and YYREEE (reference sequence). The CDR3 coding sequence is TGTGCCAGCAGCCTCCGACAGGGGTTGAACACTGAAGCTTTCTTT. It is translated as CASSLRQGLNTEAFF.